This T cell receptor beta chain is from a study of blood T cell repertoires in COVID-19. V gave up 2 bases and J gave up 8 bases, with 15 bases separating them. In germline, CDR1 is GTSNPN, CDR2 SVGIG (reference sequence). CDR3 length equals 14 residues. This clone was observed many times. Libraries were prepared by immunoSEQ multiplex PCR; TCRdb keeps only in-frame clonotypes and omits some of them. The sample includes approximately 260,000 clones, about 88% of them seen just once. V and J are TRBV30 and TRBJ1-4; perhaps TRBD1 as D (6 bases). This receptor was obtained from a middle-aged woman who had recovered from COVID-19. Source material: peripheral blood. The CDR3 DNA reads as TGTGCCTGGAGTCCCCGCAGGGGAGGGGAAAAACTGTTTTTT. Protein product: CAWSPRRGGEKLFF.